Shown below are 26 T cell receptor beta chains from a single sample sequenced in a study of CD8+CD57+ T cells in acquired aplastic anemia. Researchers used genomic DNA as the template to profile TCR beta VDJ and CDR3. TCRdb reprocessed the reads via MiXCR and lists one record per CDR3 protein. The sample lists under 500,000 distinct CDR3 sequences, around 30% occurring once. CD8+CD57+ cell expansion had been shown by flow cytometry in patients chosen for sequencing. Sequencing was performed on sorted CD4+, CD8+, or CD8+CD57+ T cells (not recorded which) from PBMCs. Receptors were obtained from a human donor with aplastic anemia.

Only a few counts were recorded for this clonotype. The V call is TRBV10-3, the J call TRBJ1-6, with D possibly being TRBD1 (6 bases). The CDR3 length is 14 residues. V was trimmed by 10 bases and J by 7 bases, leaving 17 bases between them. Germline V gives CDR1 ENHRY, CDR2 SYGVKD. CDR3 DNA sequence: TGTGCCAGCAGGCGACAGGAAAGAAATTCACCCCTCCACTTT. Its protein product is CASRRQERNSPLHF.

A few counts support this clonotype. The rearrangement uses TRBV5-1 and TRBJ2-2, with TRBD1 matching 11 bases. From germline, CDR1 is SGHRS and CDR2 YFSETQ. The CDR3 contains 16 residues. The trim removed 5 bases at V and 5 bases at J, leaving 8 bases unmatched. The CDR3 coding sequence is TGCGCCAGCAGTCACGGACAGGGGGCCCTAACCGGGGAGCTGTTTTTT. Amino acids: CASSHGQGALTGELFF.

This clonotype was seen at least ten times. The rearrangement joins TRBV2 to TRBJ2-3, with TRBD2 matching over 7 bases. Trimming at V came to 1 base and at J to 1 base, leaving 2 bases not matched to a gene. CDR3 length equals 15 residues. From germline, CDR1 is SNHLY and CDR2 FYNNEI. The CDR3 loop is CASSEGGRGTDTQYF. CDR3 nucleotides: TGTGCCAGCAGTGAAGGCGGGAGAGGCACAGATACGCAGTATTTT.

CDR3 residues: CASSLAGSIEAFF. The CDR3 DNA is TGTGCCAGCAGCTTGGCAGGGAGTATTGAAGCTTTCTTT. The chain has TRBV7-9 and TRBJ1-1, with D maybe TRBD1 (5 bases). The CDR3 is 13 amino acids. Trimming took off 3 bases at V and 7 bases at J, with 12 bases between the two ends. CDR1 and CDR2 from the germline V gene are SEHNR and FQNEAQ (reference sequence).

CDR3 coding DNA: TGCAGTGCTATGAGGTCTAGCGGAAGGAAAGAGACCCAGTACTTC. It is translated as CSAMRSSGRKETQYF. This chain joins TRBV20-1 and TRBJ2-5, with 7 bases identical to TRBD2. V gave up 4 bases and J gave up 3 bases; unmatched junction bases: 11. There are 15 residues in the CDR3. Germline CDR1 DFQATT, CDR2 SNEGSKA (reference sequence).

CDR3 sequence: CASSMLVQETQYF. In DNA, the CDR3 is TGTGCCAGTAGTATGCTGGTCCAAGAGACCCAGTACTTC. The V and J genes are TRBV19 and TRBJ2-5; D is unclear. V was clipped by 3 bases and J by 1 base, with 6 bases between them. Germline CDR1 is LNHDA and CDR2 is SQIVND (reference sequence). The CDR3 sequence is 13 residues long.

This CDR3 is CASSSGRDYQPQHF. The CDR3 DNA follows: TGTGCCAGCAGCTCGGGCAGGGATTATCAGCCCCAGCATTTT. The chain employs TRBV5-6 and TRBJ1-5; weak D call: TRBD1 (5 bases). CDR3 length: 14 amino acids. V lost 3 bases to trimming and J lost 5 bases, with 12 bases between them. Germline CDR1 and CDR2: SGHDT and YYEEEE.

There are a few counts of this clonotype. V gene TRBV20-1 combines with J gene TRBJ2-1; TRBD2 matches 9 bases. V lost 1 base, J lost 4 bases, and 2 bases stayed unmatched. The CDR3 is 14 amino acids. Germline V gene lookup returns CDR1 DFQATT and CDR2 SNEGSKA (reference sequence). For the CDR3, the DNA is TGCAGTGCTAGAGCTAGCGGGGATTACAATGAGCAGTTCTTC. Protein product: CSARASGDYNEQFF.

This clonotype turned up a few times. The V and J genes are TRBV30 and TRBJ1-2, with D possibly matching TRBD1 (5 bases). Germline V gives CDR1 GTSNPN, CDR2 SVGIG (reference sequence). V was clipped by 6 bases and J by 2 bases, with 10 bases between them. The CDR3 has 12 residues. In nucleotides, the CDR3 is TGTGCCTGTCTAGGGGCGAACTATGGCTACACCTTC. This codes for CACLGANYGYTF.

The genes are TRBV10-3 and TRBJ1-3, with D tentatively TRBD1 (6 bases). This CDR3 is built from 14 residues. V was clipped by 8 bases and J by 0 bases, with 11 bases between them. From germline, CDR1 is ENHRY and CDR2 SYGVKD. The CDR3 nucleotides are TGTGCCATCGGACAGTTTGACTCTGGAAACACCATATATTTT. Its protein product is CAIGQFDSGNTIYF.

Regarding this clonotype: A much bigger clone sits one base away, suggesting this may be a read error. This chain uses TRBV14 with TRBJ2-7, with 8 bases lining up with TRBD1. The germline V gene encodes CDR1 SGHDN and CDR2 FVKESK. This CDR3 is 15 amino acids long. CDR3 nucleotides: TGTGCCAGCAGCCTCGGACAGGGCCCTCCCTACGGGCAGTACTTC. This encodes CASSLGQGPPYGQYF.

This clonotype was detected once. Being one base from a much bigger clone, this may be a read error. The genes are TRBV2 and TRBJ1-2, with D tentatively TRBD1 (5 bases). This CDR3 region has 12 residues. Trimming removed 7 bases from V and 3 bases from J, with 9 bases in between. In germline, CDR1 is SNHLY, CDR2 FYNNEI. CDR3 DNA: TGTGCCAGCAAGAGGGGACACTATGGCTACACCTTC. As protein: CASKRGHYGYTF.

The chain uses TRBV7-7 and TRBJ2-7; 9 bases line up with TRBD1. Per the germline V gene, CDR1 is SSHAT and CDR2 is FNYEAQ (reference sequence). This CDR3 has 14 amino acids. CDR3 loop: CARAPGTGIGEQYF. CDR3 nucleotides: TGTGCTAGAGCGCCCGGGACAGGGATTGGCGAGCAGTACTTC.

At least ten counts were recorded for this clonotype. The chain employs TRBV24-1 and TRBJ2-4; D unresolved. Germline-derived CDR1 and CDR2 are KGHDR and SFDVKD. The V end lost 2 bases, the J end lost 2 bases, and 15 bases lay between the germline ends. CDR3 length: 17 residues. CDR3 protein: CATSDSELVGSKNIQYF. The CDR3 nucleotides are TGTGCCACCAGTGATTCGGAACTCGTTGGGTCCAAAAACATTCAGTACTTC.

V and J are TRBV5-4 and TRBJ2-1; TRBD2 agrees at 11 bases. CDR3 length equals 15 residues. J gave up 5 bases and V 4 bases, and 5 bases lay outside the gene matches. The germline CDR1 and CDR2 sequences are SGHNT and YYREEE (reference sequence). The CDR3 bases are TGTGCCAGCAGCCCCCGACTAGCGGGGCACAATGAGCAGTTCTTC. This encodes CASSPRLAGHNEQFF.

This clonotype was observed at least ten times. V usage is TRBV19 and J usage is TRBJ1-2; TRBD1 matches at 7 bases. Germline trimming cut 7 bases from V and 2 bases from J; bases unmatched to any gene: 7. The CDR3 has 14 residues. Germline lookup yields CDR1 LNHDA and CDR2 SQIVND (reference sequence). CDR3 DNA: TGTGCCAGTATCCCCACAGGGGTGAACTATGGCTACACCTTC. It yields the protein CASIPTGVNYGYTF.

This chain joins TRBV11-3 and TRBJ2-5; 9 nucleotides line up with TRBD1. Trimming at V came to 5 bases and at J to 4 bases, leaving 5 bases not matched to a gene. The CDR3 has 14 residues. Germline V gives CDR1 SGHNT, CDR2 YENEEA. The CDR3 DNA reads TGTGCCAGCAGCCGCGGGGACAGGGTAGAGACCCAGTACTTC. It specifies CASSRGDRVETQYF.

The chain links TRBV5-1 to TRBJ1-2; 12 nucleotides agree with TRBD1. Germline CDR1 and CDR2: SGHRS and YFSETQ. The CDR3 contains 16 residues. The V and J ends lost 1 base and 3 bases, in that order; junction bases with no gene match: 4. The CDR3 DNA reads as TGCGCCAGCAGCTTGCGGGACAGGGGGCAGGACTATGGCTACACCTTC. Its protein product is CASSLRDRGQDYGYTF.

This clonotype has only a few counts. This CDR3 reads CATSRENSPLHF. Written as DNA, the CDR3 is TGTGCCACCAGCAGAGAAAATTCACCCCTCCACTTT. The gene calls are TRBV15 and TRBJ1-6; D is undetermined. The V end lost 0 bases, the J end lost 7 bases, and 1 base lay between the germline ends. This CDR3 comprises 12 residues. Germline lookup yields CDR1 LNHNV and CDR2 YYDKDF (reference sequence).

This clonotype was detected ten times or more. This chain uses TRBV10-1 with TRBJ2-7; D is undetermined. Germline CDR1 and CDR2: WNHNN and SYGVQD (reference sequence). V lost 6 bases, J lost 7 bases, and 16 bases lay in between. The CDR3 covers 13 residues. The CDR3 sequence is CASRVDMEREQYF. CDR3 DNA: TGCGCCAGCAGGGTCGACATGGAAAGGGAGCAGTACTTC.

V is TRBV5-1 and J is TRBJ2-1; tentatively, D is TRBD2 (5 bases). Trimming pared 7 bases from V and 8 bases from J, leaving 13 bases between. The CDR3 sequence is 12 residues long. Germline CDR1 reads SGHRS; CDR2 reads YFSETQ. The DNA of the CDR3 is TGCGCCAGCGAGGGAAACGGCTATGAGCAGTTCTTC. Translation: CASEGNGYEQFF.

This CDR3 is CASSIQGTGGHGQYF. DNA of the CDR3: TGTGCCAGTAGTATACAAGGGACAGGGGGCCACGGGCAGTACTTC. This chain joins TRBV19 and TRBJ2-7; 12 nucleotides agree with TRBD1. Germline CDR1 LNHDA, CDR2 SQIVND (reference sequence). V lost 2 bases, J lost 9 bases, and 8 bases stayed unmatched. This CDR3 has 15 amino acids.

The chain joins TRBV10-3 to TRBJ2-2, with TRBD1 identical over 7 bases. V shed 10 bases, J shed 1 base, and the junction held 9 bases outside the gene matches. The CDR3 covers 15 residues. Germline V gives CDR1 ENHRY, CDR2 SYGVKD. CDR3 sequence reads: CASNMDRRNTGELFF. Here the CDR3 DNA reads TGTGCCAGCAATATGGACAGGCGGAACACCGGGGAGCTGTTTTTT.

This chain links TRBV10-2 with TRBJ2-6; D is ambiguous. This CDR3 is 15 amino acids long. V lost 4 bases to trimming and J lost 1 base, with 8 bases between them. Germline CDR1 and CDR2: WSHSY and SAAADI. The CDR3 here is CASSVGFSGANVLTF. In DNA form, the CDR3 reads TGCGCCAGCAGTGTGGGGTTTTCTGGGGCCAACGTCCTGACTTTC.

The rearrangement joins TRBV6-5 to TRBJ2-1, with D uncertain. CDR1 MNHEY and CDR2 SVGAGI come from the germline V gene. The CDR3 consists of 12 residues. Trimming shortened V by 5 bases and J by 4 bases, and 6 bases separated the two germline ends. In DNA form, the CDR3 reads TGTGCCAGCAGTCCCCCGTACAATGAGCAGTTCTTC. It encodes CASSPPYNEQFF.

This clonotype has just a few counts. V gene TRBV11-1 combines with J gene TRBJ2-7; D is perhaps TRBD1 (6 bases). The CDR3 is 16 residues long. Germline V gene lookup returns CDR1 SGHAT and CDR2 FQDESV (reference sequence). The V gene lost 1 base and the J gene lost 5 bases, with 18 bases spanning the gap. For the CDR3, the DNA is TGTGCCAGCAGCTTAGGGGGGCACCTCTTACGCCACGAGCAGTACTTC. Amino acid sequence: CASSLGGHLLRHEQYF.